A selection of T cell receptor beta chains follows, all from one sample in a study of shared clonotypes between healthy human individuals. Clones were read by immunoSEQ multiplex PCR, and TCRdb kept only the in-frame ones, dropping some. The sample contains approximately 530,000 clones, 90% to 97% of which appear only once. Sequenced sample: naive CD4+ T cells sorted from blood. The receptor source for this set is a woman aged 25 to 39 in good health. CDR3s include the opening cysteine and the closing phenylalanine or tryptophan. The D gene is left open where the match is weak. Clone size is stated in some rows and not others, as once, few, many or a class when expanded.

CASSYRLAGVYEQYF	TGTGCCAGCAGCTACAGACTAGCGGGAGTCTACGAGCAGTACTTC	TRBJ2-7	TRBV7-8	TRBD2	.
CASSTPRNGFQEKLFF	TGTGCCAGTAGTACCCCTCGCAACGGGTTTCAAGAAAAACTGTTTTTT	TRBJ1-4	TRBV19	.	.
CASSQAWTPAMSGANVLTF	TGCGCCAGCAGCCAAGCCTGGACCCCCGCCATGTCTGGGGCCAACGTCCTGACTTTC	TRBJ2-6	TRBV4-1	.	.
CASSQDFPRITGELFF	TGTGCCAGCAGCCAAGATTTCCCCCGTATCACCGGGGAGCTGTTTTTT	TRBJ2-2	TRBV14	.	.
CASSPPATGVDTQYF	TGCGCCAGCAGCCCCCCGGCAACGGGTGTCGATACGCAGTATTTT	TRBJ2-3	TRBV5-1	.	.
CASSPGHYSYEQYF	TGCGCCAGCAGCCCGGGACACTACTCCTACGAGCAGTACTTC	TRBJ2-7	TRBV4-1	.	.
CASSLGSSVSTDTQYF	TGTGCCAGCAGTTTGGGTTCTAGCGTAAGCACAGATACGCAGTATTTT	TRBJ2-3	TRBV27	.	.
CASSPGWGASYEQYF	TGTGCCAGCAGTCCGGGATGGGGAGCCTCCTACGAGCAGTACTTC	TRBJ2-7	TRBV28	.	.
CASSSAGQPFYEQYF	TGTGCCAGCAGTTCCGCGGGACAACCGTTCTACGAGCAGTACTTC	TRBJ2-7	TRBV28	.	.
CASSPPGMGNEKLFF	TGTGCCAGCTCACCCCCGGGAATGGGAAATGAAAAACTGTTTTTT	TRBJ1-4	TRBV18	.	.
CASSPSGQGTTYNSPLHF	TGTGCCAGCTCACCATCTGGACAGGGGACCACCTATAATTCACCCCTCCACTTT	TRBJ1-6	TRBV18	TRBD1	.
CASSQWEGWSGSSHYEQYF	TGCGCCAGCAGCCAATGGGAGGGCTGGAGCGGGAGTTCCCACTACGAGCAGTACTTC	TRBJ2-7	TRBV4-1	TRBD2	.
CASSLTGGGYETQYF	TGCGCCAGCAGCTTGACGGGGGGCGGATATGAGACCCAGTACTTC	TRBJ2-5	TRBV5-1	.	.
CASRGLAGTGELFF	TGTGCCAGCAGGGGACTAGCGGGTACCGGGGAGCTGTTTTTT	TRBJ2-2	TRBV7-9	TRBD2	.
CASSIQTGHATQYF	TGTGCCAGTAGTATTCAAACAGGGCACGCTACGCAGTATTTT	TRBJ2-3	TRBV19	.	.
CASSQEVLADIYEQYF	TGCGCCAGCAGCCAAGAGGTGCTAGCGGATATCTACGAGCAGTACTTC	TRBJ2-7	TRBV4-1	TRBD2	once
CASSVDRYSYEQYF	TGCGCCAGCAGCGTAGACAGATACTCCTACGAGCAGTACTTC	TRBJ2-7	TRBV5-1	.	.
CASSKRGQGALGRETQYF	TGTGCCAGCAGCAAAAGAGGACAGGGTGCTCTAGGGCGGGAGACCCAGTACTTC	TRBJ2-5	TRBV7-7	TRBD1	.
CASSHRAGLAGGPGLYEQYF	TGCGCCAGCAGCCATCGCGCGGGACTAGCGGGAGGGCCGGGGTTATACGAGCAGTACTTC	TRBJ2-7	TRBV4-1	TRBD2	.
CASSVADYGEYF	TGTGCCAGCAGCGTAGCCGACTACGGCGAGTACTTC	TRBJ2-7	TRBV9	.	.
CASSFTYEQYF	TGTGCCAGCAGCTTCACGTACGAGCAGTACTTC	TRBJ2-7	TRBV7-2	.	once
CASSPRDFPSWSNEQFF	TGCGCCAGCAGCCCTCGGGACTTCCCATCATGGTCCAATGAGCAGTTCTTC	TRBJ2-1	TRBV5-1	.	.
CASTSGYLREQYF	TGTGCCAGCACCTCCGGTTATTTACGCGAGCAGTACTTC	TRBJ2-7	TRBV7-2	.	.
CASRRQASTDTQYF	TGTGCCAGTCGACGGCAGGCGAGCACAGATACGCAGTATTTT	TRBJ2-3	TRBV19	.	.